The 24 T cell receptor beta chains in this list originate from one sample, sequenced in a study of T cell responses to AZD1222 COVID-19 vaccine. TCRdb keeps only in-frame clones here, not all; method: immunoSEQ multiplex PCR. The sample includes about 100,000 clones, around 94% of them seen just once. This specimen consisted of peripheral blood, obtained on day 0 of AZD1222 vaccination. The receptors were gathered from an adult in good health.

This chain links TRBV19 with TRBJ1-1; D is perhaps TRBD1 (5 bases). Germline V gives CDR1 LNHDA, CDR2 SQIVND (reference sequence). V shed 4 bases and J shed 1 base, with 10 bases lying between them. This CDR3 comprises 14 residues. DNA of the CDR3: TGTGCCAGTAGTACAGGGTTGGCGAACACTGAAGCTTTCTTT. It encodes CASSTGLANTEAFF.

The V call is TRBV28, the J call TRBJ1-1; 10 bases align to TRBD1. Germline CDR1 and CDR2: MDHEN and SYDVKM. CDR3 length equals 14 residues. V shed 6 bases, J shed 5 bases, and the junction held 6 bases outside the gene matches. The CDR3 is CASRPDRGRTEAFF. The CDR3 region has the DNA TGTGCCAGCAGGCCCGACAGGGGGCGGACTGAAGCTTTCTTT.

V is TRBV28 and J is TRBJ1-1, with TRBD1 as a possible D gene (5 bases). In germline, CDR1 is MDHEN, CDR2 SYDVKM. The CDR3 has 14 amino acids. Trimming left V 5 bases short and J 3 bases short, with 13 bases between. Written as DNA, the CDR3 is TGTGCCAGCAGTCCCTTAACAGGCTACACTGAAGCTTTCTTT. Translating it yields CASSPLTGYTEAFF. The full variable domain, in which reference TRBV28 and TRBJ1-1 provide the parts outside the CDR3, is DVKVTQSSRYLVKRTGEKVFLECVQDMDHENMFWYRQDPGLGLRLIYFSYDVKMKEKGDIPEGYSVSREKKERFSLILESASTNQTSMYLCASSPLTGYTEAFFGQGTRLTVV.

In this sample, this clone turned up once. The chain couples TRBV19 to TRBJ1-6; 8 nucleotides line up with TRBD1. Losses at the gene ends were 6 bases for V and 7 bases for J; bases not matched to a gene: 8. This CDR3 region has 15 residues. Germline values: CDR1 LNHDA, CDR2 SQIVND (reference sequence). For the CDR3, the DNA is TGTGCCAGTAGCCTGGACAGGGCGGTCAATTCACCCCTCCACTTT. It specifies CASSLDRAVNSPLHF.

CDR3 amino acids: CASSGQENYEQYF. Here the CDR3 DNA reads TGTGCCAGCTCTGGACAGGAGAACTACGAGCAGTACTTC. The J gene is TRBJ2-7, the V gene TRBV18; TRBD1 matches at 7 bases. After removal of 6 bases from V and 3 bases from J, the junction contained 5 bases not matched to a gene. The CDR3 sequence is 13 residues long. Germline lookup yields CDR1 KGHSH and CDR2 LQKENI.

The chain uses TRBV28 and TRBJ1-1; no firm D call. The germline V gene has CDR1 MDHEN and CDR2 SYDVKM. This CDR3 has 14 amino acids. Between the trimmed V and J ends, which lost 2 bases and 0 bases, there was a span of 7 bases. This CDR3 reads CASSLPVMNTEAFF. In nucleotides, the CDR3 is TGTGCCAGCAGTTTACCAGTCATGAACACTGAAGCTTTCTTT.

The CDR3 bases are TGTGCCAGCAGCTTGACAGGGGGGGCCATAGGTGAAAAACTGTTTTTT. It yields the protein CASSLTGGAIGEKLFF. The genes are TRBV5-5 and TRBJ1-4; 8 bases align to TRBD1. The CDR3 spans 16 residues. Unmatched junction bases numbered 9, after V lost 1 base and J lost 7 bases. The germline V gene encodes CDR1 SGHKS and CDR2 YYEKEE (reference sequence).

The V and J genes are TRBV9 and TRBJ1-1; D might be TRBD1 (5 bases). V lost 5 bases and J 5 bases, leaving 13 bases between the germline ends. The CDR3 has 13 residues. The germline V gene has CDR1 SGDLS and CDR2 YYNGEE. DNA of the CDR3: TGTGCCAGCAGAGCTATGGGGGGTACTGAAGCTTTCTTT. Amino acid sequence: CASRAMGGTEAFF.

This chain connects TRBV19 to TRBJ1-5; D is ambiguous. The CDR3 is made up of 13 amino acids. Germline CDR1 LNHDA, CDR2 SQIVND (reference sequence). V lost 3 bases to trimming and J lost 7 bases, with 10 bases between them. CDR3 amino acids: CASSIMGGQPQHF. The CDR3 DNA reads as TGTGCCAGTAGTATTATGGGAGGCCAGCCCCAGCATTTT.

This clone has only one observation. The chain recombines TRBV2 with TRBJ1-5; D perhaps matches TRBD1 (5 bases). Deletions cut 8 bases from V and 7 bases from J, with 15 bases between. This CDR3 contains 13 residues. Germline V lookup: CDR1 SNHLY, CDR2 FYNNEI. CDR3 in DNA: TGTGCCAGCGGGGCGGCAGGCCGCCAGCCCCAGCATTTT. Protein product: CASGAAGRQPQHF.

This clone showed up just a few times. V gene TRBV12-3 or TRBV12-4 combines with J gene TRBJ2-7; no reliable D call. Trimming cost V 5 bases and J 6 bases, with 14 bases left between them. The CDR3 contains 13 residues. The CDR3: CASSPGPASEQYF. The CDR3, as DNA: TGTGCCAGCAGTCCCGGACCCGCCTCCGAGCAGTACTTC.

This chain links TRBV29-1 with TRBJ2-2; D is uncertain. CDR1 is SQVTM and CDR2 is ANQGSEA in the germline V gene. V was shortened by 0 bases and J by 6 bases, with 11 bases between the two germline ends. This CDR3 region has 14 residues. The CDR3 spells CSVEDLQVAGELFF. The CDR3 DNA reads TGCAGCGTTGAAGATCTTCAGGTGGCCGGGGAGCTGTTTTTT.

The chain recombines TRBV3-1 (or the pseudogene TRBV3-2) with TRBJ1-6; D unresolved. This CDR3 has 13 amino acids. In germline, CDR1 is LGHDT, CDR2 YNNKEL (reference sequence). Trimming took off 6 bases at V and 9 bases at J, with 12 bases between the two ends. CDR3 in DNA: TGTGCCAGCAGTCAGTTGCGGAGTTCACCCCTCCACTTT. It specifies CASSQLRSSPLHF.

Points on this clone: Other DNA sequences within the sample encode an identical CDR3. The chain carries TRBV4-3 and TRBJ1-5, with D hard to call. Germline V gene lookup returns CDR1 LGHNA and CDR2 YSLEER. There are 14 residues in the CDR3. The germline V and J ends were trimmed by 1 base and 1 base, with 5 bases remaining between them. CDR3 DNA: TGCGCCAGCAGCCAAGGACTCAGCAATCAGCCCCAGCATTTT. Protein: CASSQGLSNQPQHF.

The V and J genes are TRBV4-3 and TRBJ1-2; the D is unclear. Germline CDR1 is LGHNA and CDR2 is YSLEER. CDR3 length: 12 residues. The V end lost 0 bases, the J end lost 5 bases, and 4 bases lay between the germline ends. CDR3 residues: CASSQDAYGYTF. The CDR3 coding sequence is TGCGCCAGCAGCCAAGACGCGTATGGCTACACCTTC.

The rearrangement uses TRBV7-6 and TRBJ1-6, with a possible D match to TRBD1 (6 bases). Trimming stripped 4 bases from V and 2 bases from J, with 12 bases between. The CDR3 contains 16 residues. CDR1 and CDR2 (germline): SGHVS, FNYEAQ. Here the CDR3 reads CASSSQTGAYNSPLHF. CDR3 bases: TGTGCCAGCAGCTCCCAGACAGGCGCCTATAATTCACCCCTCCACTTT.

This chain connects TRBV7-9 to TRBJ1-6, with a weak D call TRBD1 (5 bases). Germline lookup yields CDR1 SEHNR and CDR2 FQNEAQ (reference sequence). Trimming cost V 1 base and J 9 bases, with 10 bases left between them. The CDR3 covers 14 residues. CDR3 coding DNA: TGTGCCAGCAGCTTAGAGGGGTACAGTTCACCCCTCCACTTT. It is translated as CASSLEGYSSPLHF. The variable domain in full, completed from reference TRBV7-9 and TRBJ1-6, reads DTGVSQNPRHKITKRGQNVTFRCDPISEHNRLYWYRQTLGQGPEFLTYFQNEAQLEKSRLLSDRFSAERPKGSFSTLEIQRTEQGDSAMYLCASSLEGYSSPLHFGNGTRLTVT.

A single count supports this clone. The chain joins TRBV28 to TRBJ1-6; 7 bases align to TRBD1. CDR1 and CDR2 from the germline V gene are MDHEN and SYDVKM. Losses at the gene ends were 7 bases for V and 5 bases for J; bases not matched to a gene: 5. CDR3 length equals 14 residues. CDR3 amino acids: CASTPDRDNSPLHF. CDR3 nucleotide sequence: TGTGCCAGCACCCCTGACAGGGATAATTCACCCCTCCACTTT.

The chain uses TRBV2 and TRBJ2-5; D unresolved. Trimming took off 5 bases at V and 2 bases at J, with 12 bases between the two ends. Germline-derived CDR1 and CDR2 are SNHLY and FYNNEI. This CDR3 is built from 14 residues. CDR3 region: CASSWAYSQETQYF. CDR3 DNA: TGTGCCAGCAGTTGGGCCTACTCTCAAGAGACCCAGTACTTC.

J is TRBJ2-1 and V is TRBV30; 7 bases align to TRBD2. Trimming took 4 bases from V and 6 from J; bases not matched to a gene: 6. In germline, CDR1 is GTSNPN, CDR2 SVGIG (reference sequence). The CDR3 totals 13 residues. CDR3 sequence (DNA): TGTGCCTGGAAGGGCGGGAGATCCAATGAGCAGTTCTTC. Residues: CAWKGGRSNEQFF.

This chain joins TRBV2 and TRBJ2-1, with D perhaps matching TRBD1 (5 bases). Germline CDR1 reads SNHLY; CDR2 reads FYNNEI. The CDR3 has 17 amino acids. Trimming took off 0 bases at V and 3 bases at J, with 15 bases between the two ends. CDR3 residues: CASSEALGRADYNEQFF. The CDR3 DNA reads as TGTGCCAGCAGTGAAGCGCTGGGCAGGGCGGACTACAATGAGCAGTTCTTC.

The CDR3 region is CASSYLLHYVDSEQYF. The CDR3 DNA follows: TGTGCCAGCAGTTACTTACTACACTACGTCGACTCCGAGCAGTACTTC. The genes are TRBV6-2 or TRBV6-3 and TRBJ2-7; D is uncertain. The V end lost 1 base, the J end lost 6 bases, and 19 bases lay between the germline ends. The germline gives CDR1 MNHEY, CDR2 SVGEGT. The CDR3 sequence is 16 residues long.

V and J are TRBV24-1 and TRBJ1-5; no reliable D call. Germline CDR1 and CDR2: KGHDR and SFDVKD. This CDR3 is built from 13 residues. V lost 5 bases and J 0 bases, leaving 4 bases between the germline ends. This chain's CDR3 is CATSANSNQPQHF. DNA for the CDR3: TGTGCCACCAGTGCGAATAGCAATCAGCCCCAGCATTTT.

This chain links TRBV7-9 with TRBJ2-1; 11 bases match TRBD1. V lost 5 bases to trimming and J lost 7 bases; unmatched junction nucleotides: 7. The CDR3 has 15 residues. Germline CDR1 and CDR2: SEHNR and FQNEAQ (reference sequence). The chain's CDR3 is CASSLRDRGRNEQFF. CDR3 bases: TGTGCCAGCAGCCTCCGGGACAGGGGGAGAAATGAGCAGTTCTTC.